The 21 T cell receptor beta chains below come from one sample, sequenced in a study of cytomegalovirus exposure and HLA in healthy donors. With 60 Vbeta and 13 Jbeta primers, the PCR was carried out. Method: immunoSEQ multiplex PCR; TCRdb's copy keeps in-frame clones and lacks some. The repertoire holds a few hundred thousand clones, with around 79% as singletons. Sequenced material: PBMCs. These receptors were taken from a man between 18 and 35 years old in good health and CMV-seronegative.

In its sample, this clone was seen a few times. The chain links TRBV4-2 to TRBJ2-7; D uncertain. The CDR3 has 14 amino acids. The germline V gene encodes CDR1 LGHNA and CDR2 YNFKEQ. V lost 0 bases and J lost 3, with 9 bases in between. CDR3 DNA sequence: TGTGCCAGCAGCCAAGATGCAACTAACTACGAGCAGTACTTC. This codes for CASSQDATNYEQYF.

J is TRBJ2-3 and V is TRBV27; 9 bases match TRBD2. Trimming cost V 8 bases and J 2 bases; bases outside gene matches: 8. The CDR3 is made up of 15 amino acids. Germline lookup yields CDR1 MNHEY and CDR2 SMNVEV (reference sequence). The CDR3 loop is CASGSRTSVTDTQYF. Written as DNA, the CDR3 is TGTGCCAGCGGCTCGCGGACTAGCGTCACAGATACGCAGTATTTT.

The rearrangement links TRBV19 to TRBJ2-1; 14 positions agree with TRBD2. There are 15 residues in the CDR3. V was pared by 7 bases and J by 9 bases, with 8 bases of the junction left unmatched. CDR1 is LNHDA, CDR2 SQIVND, per germline (reference sequence). In DNA, the CDR3 is TGTGCCAGTACCACGGGGACTAGCGGGAGTGGTGAGCAGTTCTTC. This encodes CASTTGTSGSGEQFF. The entire variable domain, with the rest obtained from reference TRBV19 and TRBJ2-1, is as follows: DGGITQSPKYLFRKEGQNVTLSCEQNLNHDAMYWYRQDPGQGLRLIYYSQIVNDFQKGDIAEGYSVSREKKESFPLTVTSAQKNPTAFYLCASTTGTSGSGEQFFGPGTRLTVL.

This sequence joins TRBV29-1 and TRBJ2-5; 11 nucleotides agree with TRBD1. J was trimmed by 11 bases and V by 3 bases; bases with no gene match: 11. This CDR3 is 14 amino acids long. CDR1 is SQVTM, CDR2 ANQGSEA, per germline. The CDR3 reads CSVDPGQGAGEQYF. The CDR3 region has the DNA TGCAGCGTTGACCCCGGACAGGGGGCGGGTGAGCAGTACTTC.

This chain joins TRBV6-5 and TRBJ1-6; D is undetermined. Germline assignment: CDR1 MNHEY and CDR2 SVGAGI. V was trimmed by 5 bases and J by 7 bases, leaving 12 bases between them. This CDR3 region has 14 residues. The CDR3 is CASSGPAGNSPLHF. CDR3 DNA sequence: TGTGCCAGCAGTGGGCCCGCGGGGAATTCACCCCTCCACTTT.

This clone was seen only a few times. V usage is TRBV2 and J usage is TRBJ1-5; 7 bases map to TRBD1. This CDR3 spans 15 amino acids. V dropped 1 base and J dropped 6; count of bases not matched to a gene: 6. The germline V gene has CDR1 SNHLY and CDR2 FYNNEI. The CDR3 region has the DNA TGTGCCAGCAGTGAAGGAGGGGGCAATCGTCAGCCCCAGCATTTT. Its translation: CASSEGGGNRQPQHF.

This clone was seen only a few times. J is TRBJ2-6 and V is TRBV6-1; D remains ambiguous. The CDR3 totals 19 residues. Per the germline V gene, CDR1 is MNHNS and CDR2 is SASEGT. The V end lost 4 bases, the J end lost 0 bases, and 19 bases lay between the germline ends. In DNA, the CDR3 is TGTGCCAGCAGTGTTCGTGACACGGTCGTTGTCTCTGGGGCCAACGTCCTGACTTTC. Translated: CASSVRDTVVVSGANVLTF.

The chain carries TRBV2 and TRBJ2-5, with TRBD1 identical over 8 bases. The V gene's germline CDR1 is SNHLY and CDR2 FYNNEI. This CDR3 has 14 amino acids. With V trimmed by 7 bases and J by 2 bases, 6 bases remained unmatched. This CDR3 reads CASILDRDQETQYF. Here the CDR3 DNA reads TGTGCCAGCATCCTGGACAGGGATCAAGAGACCCAGTACTTC.

Remarks on this clone: The junction differs from germline at one of its ends, possibly a read error. V is TRBV19 and J is TRBJ1-2; D is undetermined. Per the germline V gene, CDR1 is LNHDA and CDR2 is SQIVND (reference sequence). The CDR3 is made up of 11 amino acids. CDR3 DNA: TGTGCCAGTACTACTCTCTATGGTTACACCTTC. Protein product: CASTTLYGYTF.

The rearrangement uses TRBV5-1 and TRBJ1-2, with 8 bases matching TRBD1. Germline loops: CDR1 SGHRS, CDR2 YFSETQ. The V and J ends lost 0 bases and 0 bases, in that order; junction bases with no gene match: 10. The CDR3 totals 18 residues. The CDR3 DNA follows: TGCGCCAGCAGCTTGGGTGGACAGGGTCGATTAGCTAACTATGGCTACACCTTC. This codes for CASSLGGQGRLANYGYTF.

V and J are TRBV2 and TRBJ2-4; D might be TRBD1 (6 bases). V was clipped by 9 bases and J by 5 bases, with 11 bases between them. Looked up from germline, CDR1 is SNHLY and CDR2 is FYNNEI. This CDR3 comprises 12 residues. The CDR3 reads CASGTYENIQYF. CDR3 sequence (DNA): TGTGCCAGTGGGACATATGAAAACATTCAGTACTTC.

The chain links TRBV30 to TRBJ2-7; maybe TRBD1 (6 bases). Germline V gene sequence: CDR1 GTSNPN, CDR2 SVGIG (reference sequence). The CDR3 is 12 amino acids. V was cut by 5 bases and J by 4 bases, with 12 bases left in between. The CDR3 region is CAWVPGDYEQYF. The DNA of the CDR3 is TGTGCCTGGGTCCCAGGGGATTACGAGCAGTACTTC.

The rearrangement joins TRBV7-2 to TRBJ1-6; D perhaps matches TRBD1 (6 bases). This CDR3 region has 16 residues. Germline assignment: CDR1 SGHTA and CDR2 FQGNSA. Trimming left V 1 base short and J 12 bases short, with 19 bases between. The DNA for the CDR3 is TGTGCCAGCAGCTTAGATTCTGGGACACAAGTCTTACCCCTCCACTTT. Residues: CASSLDSGTQVLPLHF.

The chain is built from TRBV7-2 and TRBJ2-3; TRBD2 matches at 8 bases. This CDR3 contains 14 residues. The V gene's germline CDR1 is SGHTA and CDR2 FQGNSA. V trimming: 5 bases; J trimming: 1 base; junction bases outside the gene matches: 2. Here the CDR3 reads CASSPGGGTDTQYF. CDR3 DNA: TGTGCCAGCAGCCCCGGGGGGGGCACAGATACGCAGTATTTT.

DNA of the CDR3: TGCGCCAGCAGCATACAGGGGGCGGTCGGGGAGCTGTTTTTT. It specifies CASSIQGAVGELFF. J is TRBJ2-2 and V is TRBV5-1; 9 bases agree with TRBD1. The CDR3 has 14 amino acids. CDR1 is SGHRS, CDR2 YFSETQ, per germline. V lost 4 bases to trimming and J lost 7 bases; unmatched junction nucleotides: 5.

The V and J genes are TRBV7-9 and TRBJ2-2; tentatively, D is TRBD1 (5 bases). V was pared by 2 bases and J by 6 bases, with 16 bases between. The CDR3 extends over 16 amino acids. Germline V gene data show CDR1 as SEHNR and CDR2 as FQNEAQ (reference sequence). The CDR3 spells CASSLRTSFVSGELFF. The CDR3 DNA follows: TGTGCCAGCAGCTTACGGACAAGTTTTGTTTCCGGGGAGCTGTTTTTT.

V usage is TRBV19 and J usage is TRBJ1-4; no definite D call. V was trimmed by 6 bases and J by 6 bases, leaving 17 bases between them. Germline CDR1 LNHDA, CDR2 SQIVND (reference sequence). This CDR3 is built from 15 residues. The DNA of the CDR3 is TGTGCCAGTAGAACCGCCGCGGGAACAGATGAAAAACTGTTTTTT. Residues: CASRTAAGTDEKLFF.

The V gene is TRBV30, the J gene TRBJ2-7; 7 positions match TRBD1. The CDR3 spans 14 residues. Germline V gene lookup returns CDR1 GTSNPN and CDR2 SVGIG (reference sequence). J was trimmed by 0 bases and V by 2 bases; bases with no gene match: 4. In DNA, the CDR3 is TGTGCCTGGAGTTCCCGGGACAGCTCCTACGAGCAGTACTTC. Its protein is CAWSSRDSSYEQYF.

In regard to this clone: Other DNA sequences within the sample encode an identical CDR3. The chain recombines TRBV20-1 with TRBJ1-1; D gene ambiguous. CDR1 is DFQATT, CDR2 SNEGSKA, per germline (reference sequence). The CDR3 has 11 residues. Between the trimmed V and J ends, which lost 6 bases and 1 base, there was a span of 6 bases. The CDR3 here is CSATRNTEAFF. The CDR3 DNA sequence: TGCAGTGCGACACGGAACACTGAAGCTTTCTTT.

The table lists this clone with a count of one. The chain has TRBV2 and TRBJ2-7; D ambiguous. This CDR3 is 12 amino acids long. Germline CDR1 and CDR2: SNHLY and FYNNEI. V lost 6 bases, J lost 0 bases, and 6 bases lay in between. The CDR3 DNA reads as TGTGCCAGCAGGGCTCTCTCCTACGAGCAGTACTTC. Translating gives CASRALSYEQYF.

The chain combines TRBV10-1 with TRBJ2-7; 7 positions match TRBD1. With V trimmed by 3 bases and J by 5 bases, 7 bases remained unmatched. The CDR3 runs 14 residues. CDR1 is WNHNN and CDR2 is SYGVQD in the germline V gene (reference sequence). The CDR3 here is CASSDGGRGNEQYF. The CDR3 DNA follows: TGCGCCAGCAGTGACGGTGGCAGGGGGAACGAGCAGTACTTC.